The 28 T cell receptor beta chains listed next were all sequenced from one sample in a study of T-cell memory formation after mild COVID-19 (dated by TCRdb to the early 2020s). Library preparation used 5' RACE. The sample was run on an Illumina NovaSeq 6000. In-frame beta chains were kept once TCRdb had trimmed the public reads at Q25 with fastp and called clones with MiXCR. Each CDR3 protein appears once, grouped with its most common genes and DNA. Across this sample there are about 310,000 distinct CDR3 sequences, with more than 15% seen only once. The ten largest clones add up to roughly 22% of the sample. The sample consisted of PBMCs or a T cell subset sorted from them (not recorded which). These TCRs come from a man aged 18 to 30 who had mild COVID-19 (a few samples of this study predate the infection). The sample titles of this study are shuffled in the database, so cell type and time point are left out; the donor was told from shared clones.

This clonotype has only a few counts. The gene calls are TRBV9 and TRBJ2-4; 7 bases fit TRBD2. The CDR3 is 15 amino acids. In germline, CDR1 is SGDLS, CDR2 YYNGEE. V dropped 0 bases and J dropped 6; count of bases not matched to a gene: 6. In DNA, the CDR3 is TGTGCCAGCAGCGTAGGTCCGGGGGGATTAAACATTCAGTACTTC. Amino acid sequence: CASSVGPGGLNIQYF.

Remarks on this clonotype: A read error may be the cause here, since a much bigger clone is one base away. The chain joins TRBV7-9 to TRBJ2-2; D unclear. The CDR3 spans 14 residues. Germline V CDR1 and CDR2: SEHNR, FQNEAQ (reference sequence). Trimming took off 3 bases at V and 0 bases at J, with 5 bases between the two ends. This CDR3 is CASSFSANTGELFF. In DNA, the CDR3 is TGTGCCAGCAGCTTTTCGGCGAACACCGGGGAGCTGTTTTTT.

This clonotype was seen only a few times. The conserved phenylalanine or tryptophan is not found at the CDR3 terminus, so this likely reflects a read error. The DNA is left out, because the CDR3 cannot be placed on it with certainty; the CDR3 is given as TCRdb lists it. The chain has TRBV2 and TRBJ2-2; TRBD1, as called in the table, went unchecked against the DNA. CDR1 is SNHLY and CDR2 is FYNNEI in the germline V gene. The CDR3 contains 13 residues when both ends are counted. CDR3 residues: CASSEGPGTGAII.

This clonotype was detected a few times. The chain combines TRBV5-1 with TRBJ2-7; unclear D gene. Germline CDR1 is SGHRS and CDR2 is YFSETQ. This CDR3 has 15 amino acids. Deletions cut 4 bases from V and 2 bases from J, with 16 bases between. The CDR3 bases are TGCGCCAGCAGCCGTGAAACCAGGAACCCCTACGAGCAGTACTTC. It yields the protein CASSRETRNPYEQYF.

The J gene is TRBJ1-2, the V gene TRBV20-1; possibly TRBD1 for D (5 bases). Germline V gene sequence: CDR1 DFQATT, CDR2 SNEGSKA (reference sequence). The CDR3 contains 13 residues. V lost 0 bases and J lost 8, with 13 bases in between. The CDR3 DNA sequence: TGCAGTGCTAGAGAGAGGAACGGGGCGGGCTACACCTTC. Residues: CSARERNGAGYTF.

The V and J genes are TRBV7-2 and TRBJ2-7, with D hard to call. The germline V gene has CDR1 SGHTA and CDR2 FQGNSA. The CDR3 has 13 residues. Trimming left V 4 bases short and J 7 bases short, with 14 bases between. The CDR3 DNA follows: TGTGCCAGCAGCTATGGGCTACTTGGAGAGCAGTACTTC. This gives the protein CASSYGLLGEQYF.

This clonotype was seen a few times. V and J are TRBV12-3 or TRBV12-4 and TRBJ2-3; TRBD2 aligns across 11 bases. Trimming took 6 bases from V and 5 from J; bases not matched to a gene: 4. CDR3 size: 14 residues. The CDR3, as DNA: TGTGCCAGCAGCCTAGCGGGGGGAATAGATACGCAGTATTTT. Translated: CASSLAGGIDTQYF.

The CDR3 nucleotides read TGTGCACCCGCTGGGAATGAGCAGTTCTTC. It specifies CAPAGNEQFF. J is TRBJ2-1 and V is TRBV12-2; the D call of TRBD2 is as the table states it, not checked on the DNA. TRBV12-2 is a pseudogene locus. This CDR3 is 10 amino acids long.

This chain joins TRBV4-2 and TRBJ1-2; D might be TRBD1 (6 bases). V lost 1 base, J lost 4 bases, and 10 bases lay in between. The CDR3 extends over 14 amino acids. Germline CDR1 reads LGHNA; CDR2 reads YNFKEQ. CDR3 amino acids: CASSQVGGPYGYTF. CDR3 sequence (DNA): TGTGCCAGCAGCCAAGTCGGGGGGCCCTATGGCTACACCTTC.

The sample holds a few counts of this clonotype. The chain links TRBV3-1 to TRBJ1-5; D may be TRBD1 (5 bases). The CDR3 covers 13 residues. V lost 1 base, J lost 6 bases, and 7 bases lay in between. Per the germline V gene, CDR1 is LGHDT and CDR2 is YNNKEL (reference sequence). The CDR3 DNA reads TGTGCCAGCAGCCAAGGCGGGGGTCAGCCCCAGCATTTT. This translates into CASSQGGGQPQHF.

V is TRBV7-2 and J is TRBJ2-3; no clear D. Germline V gene lookup returns CDR1 SGHTA and CDR2 FQGNSA. The length of the CDR3 is 18 residues. Deletions cut 1 base from V and 2 bases from J, with 19 bases between. CDR3 nucleotides: TGTGCCAGCAGCTTAGAGTCCACAAACCAAATACTCACAGATACGCAGTATTTT. It is translated as CASSLESTNQILTDTQYF.

This chain connects TRBV5-1 to TRBJ2-4; 10 bases are shared with TRBD1. The CDR3 is 17 residues long. Germline CDR1 SGHRS, CDR2 YFSETQ. With V trimmed by 1 base and J by 4 bases, 8 bases remained unmatched. The CDR3 bases are TGCGCCAGCAGCTTGCACCGGGACAGGGGCGTAAAAAACATTCAGTACTTC. Translated, it gives CASSLHRDRGVKNIQYF. The entire variable domain, with the rest obtained from reference TRBV5-1 and TRBJ2-4, is as follows: KAGVTQTPRYLIKTRGQQVTLSCSPISGHRSVSWYQQTPGQGLQFLFEYFSETQRNKGNFPGRFSGRQFSNSRSEMNVSTLELGDSALYLCASSLHRDRGVKNIQYFGAGTRLSVL.

The J gene is TRBJ2-7, the V gene TRBV27; 8 bases map to TRBD2. Germline assignment: CDR1 MNHEY and CDR2 SMNVEV (reference sequence). The length of the CDR3 is 13 residues. Trimming took 6 bases from V and 6 from J; bases not matched to a gene: 7. The CDR3 DNA sequence: TGTGCCAGCAGCCGGACTAGCTGGGGCGAGCAGTACTTC. As protein: CASSRTSWGEQYF.

In this sample, this clonotype turned up a few times. The chain joins TRBV20-1 to TRBJ2-7; D call uncertain. Germline V gene sequence: CDR1 DFQATT, CDR2 SNEGSKA (reference sequence). The CDR3 consists of 12 residues. V was pared by 3 bases and J by 2 bases, with 8 bases between. CDR3 in amino acids: CSARKDAYEQYV. In nucleotides, the CDR3 is TGCAGTGCTAGGAAGGATGCCTACGAGCAGTACGTC.

In its sample, this clonotype was seen a few times. This chain joins TRBV7-9 and TRBJ1-1; D is ambiguous. The CDR3 extends over 10 amino acids. The germline V and J ends were trimmed by 6 bases and 6 bases, with 5 bases remaining between them. In germline, CDR1 is SEHNR, CDR2 FQNEAQ (reference sequence). The CDR3: CASSHPEAFF. The CDR3 DNA reads TGTGCCAGCAGTCACCCTGAAGCTTTCTTT. The whole variable domain, filled in from reference TRBV7-9 and TRBJ1-1, reads DTGVSQNPRHKITKRGQNVTFRCDPISEHNRLYWYRQTLGQGPEFLTYFQNEAQLEKSRLLSDRFSAERPKGSFSTLEIQRTEQGDSAMYLCASSHPEAFFGQGTRLTVV.

There are many counts of this clonotype. The CDR3 DNA follows: TGCAGTGCTACCCGACAGGGTGCCTACGAGCAGTACTTC. It codes for CSATRQGAYEQYF. V and J are TRBV20-1 and TRBJ2-7; 7 nucleotides align to TRBD1. CDR3 length: 13 residues. The germline gives CDR1 DFQATT, CDR2 SNEGSKA (reference sequence). The ends lost 4 bases at V and 2 bases at J; junction bases unmatched: 5.

This clonotype was seen more than once but under ten times. The chain couples TRBV7-3 to TRBJ2-1; 15 nucleotides match TRBD2. CDR3 length equals 16 residues. Germline V gives CDR1 SGHTA, CDR2 FQGTGA. J gave up 9 bases and V 4 bases, and 7 bases lay outside the gene matches. CDR3 sequence (DNA): TGTGCCAGCAGCTCACCGGGACTAGCGGGGGGAGTTGAGCAGTTCTTC. Translated, it gives CASSSPGLAGGVEQFF.

This clonotype has ten or more counts. The DNA for the CDR3 is TGTGCCAGCAGCTTAGCCGTGACAGGGGGGTCCGGGGAGCTGTTTTTT. Protein product: CASSLAVTGGSGELFF. The chain couples TRBV7-2 to TRBJ2-2; 9 bases agree with TRBD1. Per the germline V gene, CDR1 is SGHTA and CDR2 is FQGNSA. The junction had 5 bases not matched to a gene; V was cut back by 0 bases and J by 6 bases. The CDR3 is 16 residues long.

There are a few counts of this clonotype. The rearrangement links TRBV12-3 or TRBV12-4 to TRBJ1-1; no firm D call. V was clipped by 3 bases and J by 2 bases, with 10 bases between them. This CDR3 has 14 residues. The CDR3 loop reads CASSFGRSNTEAFF. The CDR3 DNA follows: TGTGCCAGCAGTTTCGGACGGAGCAACACTGAAGCTTTCTTT.

This clonotype turned up a few times. The chain has TRBV7-9 and TRBJ1-2; D ambiguous. Germline CDR1 is SEHNR and CDR2 is FQNEAQ (reference sequence). The CDR3 has 12 amino acids. V was shortened by 5 bases and J by 4 bases, with 8 bases between the two germline ends. The CDR3 sequence: CASSDRAYGYTF. CDR3 nucleotides: TGTGCCAGCAGCGACCGGGCCTATGGCTACACCTTC. Combining the CDR3 with reference TRBV7-9 and TRBJ1-2 gives the whole variable domain DTGVSQNPRHKITKRGQNVTFRCDPISEHNRLYWYRQTLGQGPEFLTYFQNEAQLEKSRLLSDRFSAERPKGSFSTLEIQRTEQGDSAMYLCASSDRAYGYTFGSGTRLTVV.

This clonotype was seen a handful of times. The chain uses TRBV7-9 and TRBJ2-1; 7 nucleotides align to TRBD1. Germline CDR1 is SEHNR and CDR2 is FQNEAQ (reference sequence). There are 15 residues in the CDR3. Trimming at V came to 5 bases and at J to 2 bases, leaving 6 bases not matched to a gene. The CDR3 sequence is CASSQTGEAYNEQFF. The CDR3 DNA sequence: TGTGCCAGCAGCCAAACAGGGGAAGCCTACAATGAGCAGTTCTTC.

This clonotype was seen more than once but under ten times. The genes are TRBV3-1 and TRBJ2-1; no clear D. CDR3 length equals 13 residues. Per germline, CDR1 LGHDT and CDR2 YNNKEL (reference sequence). Trimming shortened V by 4 bases and J by 7 bases, and 11 bases separated the two germline ends. CDR3 amino acids: CASSPIGWNEQFF. CDR3 coding DNA: TGTGCCAGCAGCCCTATCGGCTGGAATGAGCAGTTCTTC.

This clonotype appeared a few times. CDR3 in amino acids: CASSGGSLHF. CDR3 coding DNA: TGTGCCAGCAGTGGAGGGTCCCTCCACTTT. The V gene is TRBV25-1, the J gene TRBJ1-6; D gene uncertain. The CDR3 consists of 10 residues. V lost 4 bases to trimming and J lost 14 bases, with 6 bases between them. In germline, CDR1 is MGHDK, CDR2 SYGVNS.

This clonotype was recorded only once. The chain combines TRBV5-4 with TRBJ2-5, with 9 bases that match TRBD2. V lost 0 bases to trimming and J lost 1 base; unmatched junction nucleotides: 4. Germline CDR1 SGHNT, CDR2 YYREEE (reference sequence). The CDR3 consists of 16 residues. In DNA, the CDR3 is TGTGCCAGCAGCTTGGAATCAGCGGGGGGCCAAGAGACCCAGTACTTC. Its protein is CASSLESAGGQETQYF.

This clonotype was found many times. This sequence joins TRBV7-9 and TRBJ2-5; D unresolved. The V gene lost 2 bases and the J gene lost 5 bases, with 6 bases spanning the gap. CDR1 SEHNR and CDR2 FQNEAQ come from the germline V gene (reference sequence). The CDR3 is 12 residues long. CDR3 region: CASSLLLETQYF. Here the CDR3 DNA reads TGTGCCAGCAGCTTATTGTTGGAGACCCAGTACTTC.

This clonotype came up a few times. This chain connects TRBV18 to TRBJ2-7, with a weak D call TRBD1 (7 bases). V lost 3 bases and J 5 bases, leaving 11 bases between the germline ends. This CDR3 contains 13 residues. The germline CDR1 and CDR2 sequences are KGHSH and LQKENI. CDR3 in amino acids: CASSPAGGHEQYV. The CDR3 coding sequence is TGTGCCAGCTCACCGGCAGGGGGGCACGAGCAGTACGTC.

The chain combines TRBV12-3 or TRBV12-4 with TRBJ1-1; a weak D match, TRBD1 (5 bases). The V end was cut by 7 bases, the J end by 3 bases, with 15 bases between. The CDR3 spans 14 residues. DNA of the CDR3: TGTGCCAGCAAGAGGGGCAGGGCATACACTGAAGCTTTCTTT. It yields the protein CASKRGRAYTEAFF.

This clonotype was seen many times. The chain is built from TRBV20-1 and TRBJ2-7; 11 nucleotides line up with TRBD1. The trim removed 0 bases at V and 3 bases at J, leaving 7 bases unmatched. The CDR3 sequence is 16 residues long. The germline CDR1 and CDR2 sequences are DFQATT and SNEGSKA (reference sequence). CDR3 residues: CSARELGDRGIYEQYF. CDR3 sequence (DNA): TGCAGTGCTAGAGAACTAGGGGACAGGGGGATCTACGAGCAGTACTTC.